A single sample is the source of the 14 T cell receptor beta chains below, sequenced in a study of T cell repertoires in cytomegalovirus infection. These receptors are not linked to any known antigen. TCRdb processed the reads anew with MiXCR; each CDR3 protein has one entry. The sample includes some 800,000 distinct CDR3 sequences, 25% to 30% of them seen just once. Sample: cultured CD8+ T cells from PBMCs, taken from culture after CMV antigen stimulation. These receptors were taken from a human donor in good health (CMV status not recorded). Some clones in this sample may be carry-over from other donors' samples.

There are a few counts of this clonotype. Written as DNA, the CDR3 is TGTGCCAGCAGTTGGGGCTCCCTTTTGGAGCGGGGGGTAGAGACCCAGTACTTC. Its translation: CASSWGSLLERGVETQYF. The rearrangement uses TRBV12-3 or TRBV12-4 and TRBJ2-5, with 9 bases lining up with TRBD2. The CDR3 is 18 residues long. Trimming took 4 bases from V and 4 from J; bases not matched to a gene: 16.

This clonotype was counted ten times or more. The gene calls are TRBV7-9 and TRBJ2-6; D might be TRBD1 (5 bases). Between the trimmed V and J ends, which lost 4 bases and 0 bases, there was a span of 19 bases. Germline-derived CDR1 and CDR2 are SEHNR and FQNEAQ (reference sequence). This CDR3 is built from 19 residues. CDR3 amino acids: CASSSLRGRDSSGANVLTF. The CDR3 DNA is TGTGCCAGCAGCTCCCTAAGGGGCAGAGATTCCTCTGGGGCCAACGTCCTGACTTTC.

This clonotype came up a few times. The rearrangement uses TRBV6-5 and TRBJ2-2, with D perhaps matching TRBD1 (7 bases). Trimming stripped 7 bases from V and 9 bases from J, with 15 bases between. The CDR3 contains 13 residues. CDR1 MNHEY and CDR2 SVGAGI come from the germline V gene. Here the CDR3 reads CASTGGTDRELFF. The CDR3, as DNA: TGTGCCAGCACCGGAGGGACAGATCGGGAGCTGTTTTTT.

In its sample, this clonotype was seen a few times. The chain carries TRBV6-1 and TRBJ2-7; D is possibly TRBD2 (6 bases). The germline CDR1 and CDR2 sequences are MNHNS and SASEGT. V was clipped by 0 bases and J by 4 bases, with 13 bases between them. The CDR3 consists of 15 residues. CDR3 sequence: CASSEADYGGYEQYF. Here the CDR3 DNA reads TGTGCCAGCAGTGAAGCGGACTATGGGGGTTACGAGCAGTACTTC.

V usage is TRBV4-2 and J usage is TRBJ2-1; 9 bases match TRBD2. The J segment lost 4 bases and the V segment lost 0 bases, leaving 7 bases of the junction unmatched. The CDR3 runs to 17 residues. CDR1 LGHNA and CDR2 YNFKEQ come from the germline V gene. The CDR3 loop is CASSQEGVSGGYNEQFF. The CDR3 bases are TGTGCCAGCAGCCAAGAAGGGGTTAGCGGGGGTTACAATGAGCAGTTCTTC.

V is TRBV25-1 and J is TRBJ1-5, with D uncertain. This CDR3 has 14 amino acids. From germline, CDR1 is MGHDK and CDR2 SYGVNS. V lost 0 bases, J lost 2 bases, and 5 bases lay in between. The chain's CDR3 is CASSEYFGNQPQHF. The CDR3 DNA follows: TGTGCCAGCAGTGAATATTTTGGCAATCAGCCCCAGCATTTT.

This chain joins TRBV27 and TRBJ1-1, with D maybe TRBD1 (6 bases). Germline values: CDR1 MNHEY, CDR2 SMNVEV (reference sequence). Trimming took off 5 bases at V and 0 bases at J, with 16 bases between the two ends. CDR3 length: 16 residues. The DNA of the CDR3 is TGTGCCAGCAGTCCACTTTCAGGACAGCTGAACACTGAAGCTTTCTTT. Translated, it gives CASSPLSGQLNTEAFF.

The chain combines TRBV2 with TRBJ2-1; D perhaps matches TRBD1 (6 bases). This CDR3 is 15 amino acids long. The germline V gene has CDR1 SNHLY and CDR2 FYNNEI. Trimming cost V 3 bases and J 4 bases, with 13 bases left between them. The CDR3 here is CASSDSGGHYNEQFF. The CDR3 region has the DNA TGTGCCAGCAGTGATAGTGGGGGCCATTACAATGAGCAGTTCTTC.

This clonotype was counted only a few times. The chain couples TRBV6-2 or TRBV6-3 to TRBJ2-2; no clear D. The germline V gene encodes CDR1 MNHEY and CDR2 SVGEGT. CDR3 length equals 15 residues. V dropped 6 bases and J dropped 6 bases, with 17 bases sitting between them. Here the CDR3 reads CASSLIEDSPGELFF. The CDR3 bases are TGTGCCAGCAGCCTCATCGAGGATTCCCCCGGGGAGCTGTTTTTT.

This clonotype occurred a few times. This chain joins TRBV4-3 and TRBJ1-1; D not certain. CDR3 length: 15 residues. V was cut by 0 bases and J by 1 base, with 9 bases left in between. Germline assignment: CDR1 LGHNA and CDR2 YSLEER. The CDR3: CASSQDTEPNTEAFF. In DNA, the CDR3 is TGCGCCAGCAGCCAAGATACCGAACCGAACACTGAAGCTTTCTTT.

The chain has TRBV4-1 and TRBJ1-6, with D possibly TRBD1 on 5 matching bases. V was shortened by 1 base and J by 5 bases, with 12 bases between the two germline ends. The CDR3 runs to 16 residues. Germline CDR1 and CDR2: MGHRA and YSYEKL. CDR3 bases: TGCGCCAGCAGCCAAGGGGGGGGTTCCGATAATTCACCCCTCCACTTT. Translation gives CASSQGGGSDNSPLHF.

The chain couples TRBV7-9 to TRBJ2-1, with 10 bases lining up with TRBD2. The CDR3 contains 16 residues. J gave up 6 bases and V 5 bases, and 10 bases lay outside the gene matches. Germline V gene sequence: CDR1 SEHNR, CDR2 FQNEAQ (reference sequence). The CDR3 coding sequence is TGTGCCAGCAGCCCTCGGGTAGCGGGGGGTCGCAATGAGCAGTTCTTC. It yields the protein CASSPRVAGGRNEQFF.

This clonotype was recorded a few times. V usage is TRBV6-6 and J usage is TRBJ1-1; a weak D match, TRBD1 (5 bases). CDR1 and CDR2 (germline): MNHNY, SVGAGI (reference sequence). V lost 8 bases, J lost 4 bases, and 14 bases lay in between. The CDR3 contains 13 residues. The CDR3 DNA reads TGTGCCAGCGGAGGGGCGCCGGGCACTGAAGCTTTCTTT. Translating gives CASGGAPGTEAFF.

This clonotype was seen only a few times. This sequence joins TRBV7-8 and TRBJ1-1; 8 bases line up with TRBD1. Germline assignment: CDR1 SGHVS and CDR2 FQNEAQ. J gave up 4 bases and V 5 bases, and 9 bases lay outside the gene matches. The CDR3 spans 15 residues. This chain's CDR3 is CASSTNRGMSTEAFF. The CDR3 DNA reads TGTGCCAGCAGCACAAACAGGGGGATGAGCACTGAAGCTTTCTTT.